This T cell receptor beta chain emerged from a study of PD-1 blockade in classical Hodgkin lymphoma. TCRdb's table, derived via immunoSEQ multiplex PCR, lists solely in-frame clones and lacks some. The table includes 2,500 to 3,000 clones, over 55% detected once. Germline assignment: CDR1 DFQATT and CDR2 SNEGSKA (reference sequence). V gave up 6 bases and J gave up 3 bases, with 9 bases separating them. This CDR3 contains 11 residues. All trial patients relapsed after autologous stem cell transplantation. Negative selection with magnets was how CD8+ T cells were isolated from the thawed PBMCs. Source: CD8+ T cells from blood, taken at baseline. This sequence joins TRBV20-1 and TRBJ2-7; unclear D gene. The sequence came from a human donor with classical Hodgkin lymphoma. The CDR3: CSANLLYEQYF. For the CDR3, the DNA is TGCAGTGCGAACCTACTCTACGAGCAGTACTTC.